The 30 T cell receptor beta chains presented below share a single source sample, sequenced in a study of blood T cell repertoires in COVID-19. Repertoires were generated with immunoSEQ multiplex PCR, while TCRdb's copy carries only in-frame clones and drops some. This table holds 55,000 to 80,000 clones, approximately 90% found once. The sample taken for sequencing was peripheral blood. These receptors were obtained from a human donor in a cohort sampled during active COVID-19.

The genes are TRBV7-2 and TRBJ1-3; D unclear. The germline V gene has CDR1 SGHTA and CDR2 FQGNSA. This CDR3 is built from 15 residues. V lost 2 bases, J lost 1 base, and 9 bases lay in between. CDR3: CASSLSSASGNTIYF. The CDR3 nucleotides are TGTGCCAGCAGCTTATCGAGTGCTTCTGGAAACACCATATATTTT.

V gene TRBV14 combines with J gene TRBJ2-1; the D is unclear. The length of the CDR3 is 15 residues. Germline CDR1 is SGHDN and CDR2 is FVKESK. V gave up 4 bases and J gave up 6 bases, with 16 bases separating them. CDR3 bases: TGTGCCAGCAGCCCTGATATCGCCAGGATCAATGAGCAGTTCTTC. This encodes CASSPDIARINEQFF. Filled out from reference TRBV14 and TRBJ2-1, the complete variable domain reads EAGVTQFPSHSVIEKGQTVTLRCDPISGHDNLYWYRRVMGKEIKFLLHFVKESKQDESGMPNNRFLAERTGGTYSTLKVQPAELEDSGVYFCASSPDIARINEQFFGPGTRLTVL.

The V call is TRBV24-1, the J call TRBJ1-1, with TRBD1 as a possible D gene (6 bases). This CDR3 has 15 amino acids. Germline assignment: CDR1 KGHDR and CDR2 SFDVKD. V was shortened by 4 bases and J by 1 base, with 12 bases between the two germline ends. For the CDR3, the DNA is TGTGCCACCAGTGACACAGGGCATGGGAACACTGAAGCTTTCTTT. It encodes CATSDTGHGNTEAFF.

The chain uses TRBV12-5 and TRBJ2-3; 7 nucleotides align to TRBD1. The V gene's germline CDR1 is LGHNT and CDR2 FRNRAP. The V gene end was trimmed by 7 bases and the J gene end by 0 bases; junction bases not matched to a gene: 4. CDR3 length: 14 residues. CDR3 sequence reads: CASAPGQSTDTQYF. The CDR3 nucleotides are TGTGCTAGTGCCCCGGGACAGAGCACAGATACGCAGTATTTT.

CDR3 nucleotide sequence: TGTGCCAGCAGCGTAGAGGCAGGCTTTAATGAAAAACTGTTTTTT. It specifies CASSVEAGFNEKLFF. This rearrangement joins TRBV9 to TRBJ1-4; D is unresolved. Trimming took 0 bases from V and 4 from J, leaving 10 bases between them. The CDR3 contains 15 residues. Per germline, CDR1 SGDLS and CDR2 YYNGEE.

V is TRBV6-1 and J is TRBJ2-4, with 7 bases matching TRBD1. The junction had 12 bases not matched to a gene; V was cut back by 0 bases and J by 7 bases. This CDR3 has 17 amino acids. In germline, CDR1 is MNHNS, CDR2 SASEGT. The CDR3 DNA reads as TGTGCCAGCAGTGAAGCTCCTCAGGGGGTCACGGGGAACATTCAGTACTTC. Translated: CASSEAPQGVTGNIQYF.

V and J are TRBV6-5 and TRBJ1-2, with TRBD1 as a possible D gene (6 bases). The CDR3 totals 13 residues. Trimming stripped 6 bases from V and 8 bases from J, with 16 bases between. Per germline, CDR1 MNHEY and CDR2 SVGAGI. CDR3 sequence: CASRTGGLGGYTF. The CDR3 DNA reads TGTGCCAGCAGAACGGGGGGCCTGGGGGGCTACACCTTC.

The genes are TRBV25-1 and TRBJ2-3; 7 bases line up with TRBD1. V trimming: 7 bases; J trimming: 2 bases; junction bases outside the gene matches: 6. Germline CDR1 and CDR2: MGHDK and SYGVNS. This CDR3 comprises 14 residues. The CDR3 spells CASTSGQITDTQYF. The CDR3 coding sequence is TGTGCCAGCACTTCGGGACAGATCACAGATACGCAGTATTTT.

This clone was recorded only once. The V call is TRBV5-5, the J call TRBJ2-7, with 7 bases aligning to TRBD2. CDR1 is SGHKS, CDR2 YYEKEE, per germline (reference sequence). The CDR3 covers 14 residues. V was pared by 0 bases and J by 1 base, with 1 base of the junction left unmatched. CDR3 in DNA: TGTGCCAGCAGCTTGGTGGGGGGGTCCTACGAGCAGTACTTC. Its protein product is CASSLVGGSYEQYF.

The J gene is TRBJ2-1, the V gene TRBV19; 12 bases map to TRBD2. There are 15 residues in the CDR3. With 3 bases clipped from V and 10 bases from J, the junction kept 7 bases outside the gene matches. From germline, CDR1 is LNHDA and CDR2 SQIVND (reference sequence). DNA for the CDR3: TGTGCCAGTAGTATTGCGCTAGCGGGAGGGAGGGAGCAGTTCTTC. It encodes CASSIALAGGREQFF.

V usage is TRBV28 and J usage is TRBJ1-2; 9 nucleotides line up with TRBD1. CDR1 is MDHEN and CDR2 is SYDVKM in the germline V gene. The junction had 5 bases not matched to a gene; V was cut back by 4 bases and J by 2 bases. The CDR3 has 15 amino acids. In DNA, the CDR3 is TGTGCCAGCAGTTCGGGACAGGGAGGGAACTATGGCTACACCTTC. Its translation is CASSSGQGGNYGYTF.

The rearrangement uses TRBV4-1 and TRBJ2-3; 7 positions match TRBD2. This CDR3 comprises 16 residues. From germline, CDR1 is MGHRA and CDR2 YSYEKL. With V trimmed by 0 bases and J by 8 bases, 11 bases remained unmatched. The CDR3: CASSQDLTVSSGTQYF. The CDR3 DNA is TGCGCCAGCAGCCAAGATCTTACGGTTTCTAGCGGTACGCAGTATTTT.

This clone showed up just a few times. The chain recombines TRBV7-2 with TRBJ2-2, with 7 bases matching TRBD2. V trimming: 5 bases; J trimming: 6 bases; junction bases outside the gene matches: 15. This CDR3 is 17 amino acids long. Per the germline V gene, CDR1 is SGHTA and CDR2 is FQGNSA. The CDR3: CASSPALGGSEAGELFF. CDR3 DNA sequence: TGTGCCAGCAGCCCGGCGCTTGGCGGGAGCGAGGCCGGGGAGCTGTTTTTT.

The V gene is TRBV10-3, the J gene TRBJ2-1; weak D call: TRBD2 (8 bases). V lost 8 bases, J lost 3 bases, and 23 bases lay in between. The CDR3 loop spans 17 amino acids. Germline CDR1 is ENHRY and CDR2 is SYGVKD. CDR3 sequence (DNA): TGTGCCATCGATCGGGGGGGCAAACAGGGGATCTACAATGAGCAGTTCTTC. Residues: CAIDRGGKQGIYNEQFF.

The chain couples TRBV6-2 or TRBV6-3 to TRBJ2-1; 12 bases align to TRBD2. The CDR3 is made up of 19 amino acids. Germline CDR1 is MNHEY and CDR2 is SVGEGT. The V and J ends lost 2 bases and 6 bases, in that order; junction bases with no gene match: 14. CDR3 region: CASSYPMGLAGLRINEQFF. The CDR3 region has the DNA TGTGCCAGCAGTTACCCCATGGGACTAGCGGGCCTTCGAATCAATGAGCAGTTCTTC.

The J gene is TRBJ2-1, the V gene TRBV6-2 or TRBV6-3, with 12 bases that match TRBD2. The V gene's germline CDR1 is MNHEY and CDR2 SVGEGT. The J segment lost 5 bases and the V segment lost 2 bases, leaving 10 bases of the junction unmatched. The CDR3 contains 18 residues. CDR3 coding DNA: TGTGCCAGCAGTTACGCGACTAGCGGGAGAGTCATCCACAATGAGCAGTTCTTC. Its protein product is CASSYATSGRVIHNEQFF.

The V and J genes are TRBV28 and TRBJ2-5; 9 bases map to TRBD1. This CDR3 is built from 13 residues. V lost 7 bases to trimming and J lost 6 bases; unmatched junction nucleotides: 6. CDR1 is MDHEN and CDR2 is SYDVKM in the germline V gene. Here the CDR3 DNA reads TGTGCCAGCACGACACAGGGGGCGAAGACCCAGTACTTC. Its translation is CASTTQGAKTQYF.

The gene calls are TRBV27 and TRBJ2-5; 8 nucleotides agree with TRBD1. With V trimmed by 2 bases and J by 5 bases, 13 bases remained unmatched. This CDR3 contains 17 residues. Germline values: CDR1 MNHEY, CDR2 SMNVEV (reference sequence). DNA of the CDR3: TGTGCCAGCAGTTTACGGATTCTCAGGGGGCGAAGGGAGACCCAGTACTTC. Protein product: CASSLRILRGRRETQYF.

The gene calls are TRBV3-1 (or the pseudogene TRBV3-2) and TRBJ1-6; 7 bases map to TRBD1. The CDR3 consists of 12 residues. Per germline, CDR1 LGHDT and CDR2 YNNKEL (reference sequence). V lost 4 bases to trimming and J lost 16 bases; unmatched junction nucleotides: 7. Here the CDR3 reads CASSPQGVPLHF. CDR3 DNA sequence: TGTGCCAGCAGCCCGCAGGGGGTCCCTCTCCACTTT.

The rearrangement uses TRBV11-3 and TRBJ2-5; 8 positions agree with TRBD2. CDR3 length equals 14 residues. The trim removed 3 bases at V and 2 bases at J, leaving 2 bases unmatched. CDR1 SGHNT and CDR2 YENEEA come from the germline V gene. In DNA, the CDR3 is TGTGCCAGCAGCTTGAGCGGGGGACAAGAGACCCAGTACTTC. Protein sequence: CASSLSGGQETQYF. The entire variable domain, with the rest obtained from reference TRBV11-3 and TRBJ2-5, is as follows: EAGVVQSPRYKIIEKKQPVAFWCNPISGHNTLYWYLQNLGQGPELLIRYENEEAVDDSQLPKDRFSAERLKGVDSTLKIQPAELGDSAVYLCASSLSGGQETQYFGPGTRLLVL.

DNA of the CDR3: TGTGCCAGCAAAAACAGGGGGGTGAACACTGAAGCTTTCTTT. This sequence encodes CASKNRGVNTEAFF. The chain couples TRBV3-1 (or the pseudogene TRBV3-2) to TRBJ1-1, with TRBD1 matching over 8 bases. Losses at the gene ends were 7 bases for V and 0 bases for J; bases not matched to a gene: 4. Germline V gene lookup returns CDR1 LGHDT and CDR2 YNNKEL (reference sequence). This CDR3 region has 14 residues.

The J gene is TRBJ2-4, the V gene TRBV2; 7 nucleotides align to TRBD1. V lost 6 bases and J lost 5; bases outside the gene matches: 4. The CDR3 sequence is 13 residues long. Germline values: CDR1 SNHLY, CDR2 FYNNEI. The CDR3 region is CASRGDRQNIQYF. The DNA for the CDR3 is TGTGCCAGCAGGGGGGACAGACAAAACATTCAGTACTTC. The full variable domain, rest sourced from reference TRBV2 and TRBJ2-4, is EPEVTQTPSHQVTQMGQEVILRCVPISNHLYFYWYRQILGQKVEFLVSFYNNEISEKSEIFDDQFSVERPDGSNFTLKIRSTKLEDSAMYFCASRGDRQNIQYFGAGTRLSVL.

The genes are TRBV4-2 and TRBJ2-2; TRBD2 is a possible D gene (6 bases). The germline V gene has CDR1 LGHNA and CDR2 YNFKEQ. V lost 0 bases and J 5 bases, leaving 19 bases between the germline ends. The CDR3 is 18 residues long. The CDR3 reads CASSQEVSGAPRTGELFF. CDR3 nucleotides: TGTGCCAGCAGCCAAGAGGTTAGCGGAGCCCCGAGGACCGGGGAGCTGTTTTTT.

This chain joins TRBV14 and TRBJ2-3, with D possibly matching TRBD2 (6 bases). The CDR3 covers 12 residues. Trimming took off 2 bases at V and 10 bases at J, with 10 bases between the two ends. Germline V gives CDR1 SGHDN, CDR2 FVKESK. This chain's CDR3 is CASSQRRAAQYF. CDR3 bases: TGTGCCAGCAGCCAAAGGAGGGCGGCGCAGTATTTT.

The rearrangement links TRBV7-8 to TRBJ2-7; TRBD1 agrees at 10 bases. Germline loops: CDR1 SGHVS, CDR2 FQNEAQ. This CDR3 contains 14 residues. The V gene end was trimmed by 5 bases and the J gene end by 7 bases; junction bases not matched to a gene: 8. In nucleotides, the CDR3 is TGTGCCAGCAGCCCTGACAGGGGGCAGGAGGAGCAGTACTTC. It encodes CASSPDRGQEEQYF.

The table lists this clone with a count of one. The rearrangement uses TRBV3-1 (or the pseudogene TRBV3-2) and TRBJ1-1; D gene unclear. CDR3 length: 12 residues. V lost 10 bases to trimming and J lost 0 bases, with 9 bases between them. Germline V gives CDR1 LGHDT, CDR2 YNNKEL (reference sequence). CDR3 sequence: CATGNLNTEAFF. In DNA, the CDR3 is TGTGCCACGGGAAATTTGAACACTGAAGCTTTCTTT.

The chain has TRBV6-5 and TRBJ2-7; no reliable D call. Germline CDR1 and CDR2: MNHEY and SVGAGI. Trimming cost V 3 bases and J 2 bases, with 8 bases left between them. The CDR3 length is 13 residues. CDR3 residues: CASSYGLTYEQYF. CDR3 nucleotides: TGTGCCAGCAGTTATGGGCTGACCTACGAGCAGTACTTC.

The rearrangement uses TRBV6-5 and TRBJ2-7; D unclear. V dropped 6 bases and J dropped 1 base, with 4 bases sitting between them. Germline V gene data show CDR1 as MNHEY and CDR2 as SVGAGI. This CDR3 is built from 11 residues. The CDR3 spells CASRTSYEQYF. As DNA, the CDR3 is TGTGCCAGCAGAACATCCTACGAGCAGTACTTC.

This chain uses TRBV7-8 with TRBJ2-7; D might be TRBD1 (6 bases). The germline V and J ends were trimmed by 3 bases and 4 bases, with 19 bases remaining between them. Per germline, CDR1 SGHVS and CDR2 FQNEAQ. This CDR3 region has 16 residues. CDR3 in amino acids: CASSFGQINEGYEQYF. The CDR3, as DNA: TGTGCCAGCAGCTTTGGACAGATAAATGAAGGGTACGAGCAGTACTTC.

The chain has TRBV29-1 and TRBJ2-3, with D possibly TRBD1 on 5 matching bases. Trimming removed 7 bases from V and 6 bases from J, with 14 bases in between. Germline V gene lookup returns CDR1 SQVTM and CDR2 ANQGSEA. The CDR3 has 12 residues. CDR3 nucleotide sequence: TGCAGCGCCACAGAAGCAGGGGATACGCAGTATTTT. It specifies CSATEAGDTQYF.